A selection of T cell receptor beta chains follows, all from one sample in a study of cytomegalovirus exposure and HLA in healthy donors. Clones were sequenced by immunoSEQ multiplex PCR, and TCRdb holds only the in-frame ones, with some missing. The table records 110,000 to 150,000 clones, roughly 9.7% of them present only once. Sequenced sample: PBMCs. Receptors were obtained from a man aged 45 to 65 in good health and CMV-seronegative. CDR3s leave out the opening cysteine and the closing phenylalanine or tryptophan. A D gene is named only where the DNA matches it firmly.

d_call: .; v_call: TRBV27; j_call: TRBJ2-7; cdr3_aa: ASPPRYEQY
d_call: TRBD1; v_call: TRBV7-9; j_call: TRBJ1-1; cdr3_aa: ASRQTGKANTEAF
d_call: TRBD1; v_call: TRBV6-5; j_call: TRBJ1-1; cdr3_aa: ASISGQASDTEAF
d_call: TRBD1; v_call: TRBV19; j_call: TRBJ2-2; cdr3_aa: ASRGQGNTGELF
d_call: .; v_call: TRBV7-9; j_call: TRBJ1-2; cdr3_aa: ASSHWGDGYT
d_call: TRBD1; v_call: TRBV6-1; j_call: TRBJ1-1; cdr3_aa: ASSGGTGNTEAF
d_call: .; v_call: TRBV5-1; j_call: TRBJ1-3; cdr3_aa: ASSLAGAGSTGNTIY
d_call: TRBD1; v_call: TRBV19; j_call: TRBJ2-7; cdr3_aa: ASSIAGGGYEQY
d_call: .; v_call: TRBV19; j_call: TRBJ1-5; cdr3_aa: ASSILGQTSNQPQH
d_call: .; v_call: TRBV29-1; j_call: TRBJ2-1; cdr3_aa: SVKVRGLVEDEQF
d_call: .; v_call: TRBV15; j_call: TRBJ2-5; cdr3_aa: ATSRPFGAEQETQY
d_call: .; v_call: TRBV6-5; j_call: TRBJ2-7; cdr3_aa: ASSLDGSSYEQY
d_call: .; v_call: TRBV11-2; j_call: TRBJ2-3; cdr3_aa: ASSLGARITDTQY
d_call: TRBD1; v_call: TRBV19; j_call: TRBJ1-2; cdr3_aa: ASSAQGTGVVGYT
d_call: .; v_call: TRBV14; j_call: TRBJ2-1; cdr3_aa: ASSRLGTSPGNEQF
d_call: TRBD1; v_call: TRBV5-6; j_call: TRBJ2-2; cdr3_aa: ASSLGTGAYTGELF
d_call: .; v_call: TRBV10-2; j_call: TRBJ1-5; cdr3_aa: ASSEQGATKD
d_call: TRBD2; v_call: TRBV7-2; j_call: TRBJ2-1; cdr3_aa: ASSFTSVNNEQF
d_call: .; v_call: TRBV9; j_call: TRBJ1-2; cdr3_aa: ASSVEQGPNYGYT
d_call: .; v_call: TRBV18; j_call: TRBJ2-7; cdr3_aa: ASSPSQKSDAAYEQY
d_call: TRBD2; v_call: TRBV11-2; j_call: TRBJ2-7; cdr3_aa: ASSLAGLAGGYEQY
d_call: .; v_call: TRBV2; j_call: TRBJ1-5; cdr3_aa: ASVAGNGGNQPQH
d_call: .; v_call: TRBV23-1; j_call: TRBJ1-5; cdr3_aa: ASSQPRDGPGFDSNQPQH
d_call: TRBD2; v_call: TRBV7-8; j_call: TRBJ2-5; cdr3_aa: ASSQRGAGGETQY
d_call: TRBD1; v_call: TRBV27; j_call: TRBJ2-7; cdr3_aa: ASSLNPGQLYEQY
d_call: TRBD1; v_call: TRBV2; j_call: TRBJ1-2; cdr3_aa: ASSQDRWDGYT
d_call: TRBD1; v_call: TRBV30; j_call: TRBJ2-5; cdr3_aa: AWSPRQGFGTQY
d_call: TRBD1; v_call: TRBV6-5; j_call: TRBJ2-7; cdr3_aa: ASNPRQGWNEQY
d_call: .; v_call: TRBV11-3; j_call: TRBJ2-5; cdr3_aa: ASSSRASAGETQY
d_call: .; v_call: TRBV11-3; j_call: TRBJ2-1; cdr3_aa: ASSVDRNNEQF
d_call: .; v_call: TRBV5-6; j_call: TRBJ2-6; cdr3_aa: ASSYPRAGANVLT
d_call: TRBD1; v_call: TRBV2; j_call: TRBJ1-1; cdr3_aa: ASSGGDRGAF
d_call: .; v_call: TRBV9; j_call: TRBJ1-2; cdr3_aa: ASSVARGGASYYGYT
d_call: .; v_call: TRBV6-1; j_call: TRBJ1-6; cdr3_aa: ASSAGMLSNSPLH
d_call: .; v_call: TRBV9; j_call: TRBJ1-2; cdr3_aa: ASSGSTVGYT
d_call: TRBD1; v_call: TRBV30; j_call: TRBJ2-7; cdr3_aa: AWETGFSYEQY